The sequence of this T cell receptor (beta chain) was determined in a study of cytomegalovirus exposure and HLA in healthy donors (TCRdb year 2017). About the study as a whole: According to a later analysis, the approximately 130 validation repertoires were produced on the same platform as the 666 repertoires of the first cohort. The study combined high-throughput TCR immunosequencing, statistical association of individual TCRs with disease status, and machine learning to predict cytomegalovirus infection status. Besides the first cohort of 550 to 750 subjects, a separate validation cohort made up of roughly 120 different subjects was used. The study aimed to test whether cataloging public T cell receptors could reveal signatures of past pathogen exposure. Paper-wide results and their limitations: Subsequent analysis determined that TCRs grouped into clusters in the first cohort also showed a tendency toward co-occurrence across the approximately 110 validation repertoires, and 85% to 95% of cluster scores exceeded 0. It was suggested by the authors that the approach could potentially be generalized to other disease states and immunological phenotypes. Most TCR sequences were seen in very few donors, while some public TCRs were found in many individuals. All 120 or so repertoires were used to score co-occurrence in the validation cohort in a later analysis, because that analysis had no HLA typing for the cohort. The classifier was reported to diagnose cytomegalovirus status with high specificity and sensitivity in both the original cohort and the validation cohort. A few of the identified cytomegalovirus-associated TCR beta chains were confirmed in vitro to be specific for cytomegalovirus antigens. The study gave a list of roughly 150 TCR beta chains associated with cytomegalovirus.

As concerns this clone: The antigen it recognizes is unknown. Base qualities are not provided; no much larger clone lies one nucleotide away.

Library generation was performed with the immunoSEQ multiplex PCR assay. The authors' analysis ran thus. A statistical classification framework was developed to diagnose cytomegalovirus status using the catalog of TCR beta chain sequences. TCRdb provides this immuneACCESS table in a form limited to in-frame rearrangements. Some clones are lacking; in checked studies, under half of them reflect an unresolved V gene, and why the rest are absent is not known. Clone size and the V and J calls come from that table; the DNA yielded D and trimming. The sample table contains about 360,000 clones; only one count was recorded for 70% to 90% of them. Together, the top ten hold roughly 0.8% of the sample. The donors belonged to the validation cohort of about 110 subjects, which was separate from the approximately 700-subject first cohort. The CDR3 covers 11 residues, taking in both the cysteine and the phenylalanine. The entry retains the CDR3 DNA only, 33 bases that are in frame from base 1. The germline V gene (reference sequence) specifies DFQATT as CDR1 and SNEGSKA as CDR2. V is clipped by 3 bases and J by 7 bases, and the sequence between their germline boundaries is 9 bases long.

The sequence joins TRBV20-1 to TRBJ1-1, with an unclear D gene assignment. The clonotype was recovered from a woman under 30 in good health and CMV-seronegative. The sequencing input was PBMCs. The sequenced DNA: TGCAGTGCTAGGGACTTGATTGAAGCTTTCTTT. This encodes CSARDLIEAFF.